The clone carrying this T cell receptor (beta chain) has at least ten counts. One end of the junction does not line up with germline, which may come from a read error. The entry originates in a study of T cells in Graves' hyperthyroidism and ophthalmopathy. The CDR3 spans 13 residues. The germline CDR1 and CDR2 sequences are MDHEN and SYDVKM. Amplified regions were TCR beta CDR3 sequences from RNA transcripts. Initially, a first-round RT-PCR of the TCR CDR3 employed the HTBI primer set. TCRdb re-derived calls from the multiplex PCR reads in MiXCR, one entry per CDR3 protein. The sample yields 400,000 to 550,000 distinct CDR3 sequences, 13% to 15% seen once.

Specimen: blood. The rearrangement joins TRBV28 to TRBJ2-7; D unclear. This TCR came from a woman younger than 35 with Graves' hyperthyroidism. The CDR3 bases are TGTGCCAGCAGTTTAGGGGATTCCTACGAGCAGGACTTC. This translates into CASSLGDSYEQDF.